This TCR beta chain derives from a study of beta chain features in type 1 diabetes. The sample holds a few counts of this clone. The identical CDR3 is also encoded by other nucleotide sequences in the sample. Sequenced material consisted of expressed TCRB transcripts (all of the isolated RNA was reverse transcribed). Method: immunoSEQ multiplex PCR; TCRdb's copy keeps in-frame clones and lacks some. Here the sample spans about 130,000 clones, about a tenth being singletons. The germline gives CDR1 LGHNA, CDR2 YNFKEQ. The V and J ends lost 0 bases and 1 base, in that order; junction bases with no gene match: 7. There are 18 residues in the CDR3.

The TCR comes from a man younger than 35 in good health. Sequenced: central memory CD4+ T cells from blood. This chain links TRBV4-2 with TRBJ2-1; 9 bases are a match to TRBD2. CDR3 nucleotides: TGTGCCAGCAGCCAAGAAGGGGGCGGGGGGGCGTCCTACAATGAGCAGTTCTTC. It encodes CASSQEGGGGASYNEQFF.